One sample yielded the 14 T cell receptor beta chains listed below, sequenced in a study of blood T cell repertoires in COVID-19. TCRdb keeps only in-frame clones here, not all; method: immunoSEQ multiplex PCR. Among fewer than 110,000 clones listed, approximately 89% were seen once. The sequenced material came from peripheral blood. The receptors come from a woman aged 25 to 39 with acute or convalescent COVID-19.

This chain joins TRBV5-4 and TRBJ1-2; maybe TRBD1 (5 bases). Trimming left V 4 bases short and J 5 bases short, with 12 bases between. In germline, CDR1 is SGHNT, CDR2 YYREEE (reference sequence). There are 13 residues in the CDR3. CDR3 residues: CASSPSGGYGYTF. CDR3 nucleotide sequence: TGTGCCAGCAGCCCGAGCGGGGGGTATGGCTACACCTTC.

This chain connects TRBV6-4 to TRBJ2-3, with 10 bases aligning to TRBD2. CDR3 length: 16 amino acids. Germline loops: CDR1 MRHNA, CDR2 SNTAGT. The J segment lost 2 bases and the V segment lost 6 bases, leaving 8 bases of the junction unmatched. The CDR3 loop reads CASRPFSGGTTDTQYF. The CDR3 DNA reads TGTGCCAGCAGACCCTTTAGCGGGGGGACCACAGATACGCAGTATTTT.

V gene TRBV29-1 combines with J gene TRBJ1-1; TRBD1 aligns across 9 bases. Unmatched junction bases numbered 15, after V lost 6 bases and J lost 7 bases. CDR1 is SQVTM and CDR2 is ANQGSEA in the germline V gene. The CDR3 sequence is 15 residues long. The CDR3, as DNA: TGCAGCGTGGGAAACCGGGACAGGGTCATAGTTGAAGCTTTCTTT. Encoded protein: CSVGNRDRVIVEAFF.

The chain couples TRBV6-5 to TRBJ1-1; 7 nucleotides agree with TRBD1. CDR1 is MNHEY and CDR2 is SVGAGI in the germline V gene. The CDR3 is made up of 13 amino acids. The V segment lost 7 bases and the J segment 1 base; nucleotides outside the gene matches: 3. The DNA of the CDR3 is TGTGCCAGCAAGGGGGCTGCGAACACTGAAGCTTTCTTT. Its protein product is CASKGAANTEAFF.

This clone has only one observation. The junction departs from germline at one end; a sequencing error may be responsible. This chain connects TRBV10-1 to TRBJ1-2; TRBD1 agrees at 9 bases. Per the germline V gene, CDR1 is WNHNN and CDR2 is SYGVQD (reference sequence). This CDR3 contains 14 residues. In DNA form, the CDR3 reads TGTCCATGGACAGGGGTCCCCCTTACCTATGGCTACACCTTC. It is translated as CPWTGVPLTYGYTF.

The chain employs TRBV7-3 and TRBJ2-1, with D possibly being TRBD1 (6 bases). V shed 5 bases and J shed 5 bases, with 13 bases lying between them. This CDR3 contains 14 residues. Per germline, CDR1 SGHTA and CDR2 FQGTGA. The CDR3 region has the DNA TGTGCCAGCAGCAACCGCCGGGACAACAATGAGCAGTTCTTC. Its protein is CASSNRRDNNEQFF.

This chain links TRBV9 with TRBJ2-3; D not resolved. In germline, CDR1 is SGDLS, CDR2 YYNGEE. CDR3 length equals 14 residues. Trimming removed 1 base from V and 3 bases from J, with 9 bases in between. The CDR3 region has the DNA TGTGCCAGCAGCGTATCTCCACTAACAGATACGCAGTATTTT. It is translated as CASSVSPLTDTQYF.

The rearrangement uses TRBV7-9 and TRBJ2-5; 9 bases map to TRBD1. V trimming: 5 bases; J trimming: 2 bases; junction bases outside the gene matches: 6. The length of the CDR3 is 15 residues. From germline, CDR1 is SEHNR and CDR2 FQNEAQ (reference sequence). This CDR3 is CASSLLTGGQETQYF. The CDR3 coding sequence is TGTGCCAGCAGCCTCCTGACAGGGGGACAAGAGACCCAGTACTTC. The variable domain in full, completed from reference TRBV7-9 and TRBJ2-5, reads DTGVSQNPRHKITKRGQNVTFRCDPISEHNRLYWYRQTLGQGPEFLTYFQNEAQLEKSRLLSDRFSAERPKGSFSTLEIQRTEQGDSAMYLCASSLLTGGQETQYFGPGTRLLVL.

The chain couples TRBV18 to TRBJ2-7, with TRBD1 matching 9 bases. The CDR3 has 14 residues. The J segment lost 5 bases and the V segment lost 6 bases, leaving 8 bases of the junction unmatched. CDR1 KGHSH and CDR2 LQKENI come from the germline V gene. CDR3 region: CASSPGQGMDEQYF. In DNA, the CDR3 is TGTGCCAGCTCGCCCGGACAGGGGATGGACGAGCAGTACTTC.

This CDR3 reads CASSRLAGVSTDTQYF. The CDR3 DNA is TGTGCCAGCAGCCGCCTAGCGGGGGTCAGCACAGATACGCAGTATTTT. The chain links TRBV5-4 to TRBJ2-3; 10 bases line up with TRBD2. With 4 bases clipped from V and 0 bases from J, the junction kept 5 bases outside the gene matches. This CDR3 has 16 residues. The V gene's germline CDR1 is SGHNT and CDR2 YYREEE (reference sequence).

The rearrangement joins TRBV5-1 to TRBJ1-2; no clear D. Deletions cut 0 bases from V and 8 bases from J, with 11 bases between. Germline loops: CDR1 SGHRS, CDR2 YFSETQ. The CDR3 spans 13 residues. DNA of the CDR3: TGCGCCAGCAGCTTGGGTTTGGGGAGCGGCTACACCTTC. Its protein is CASSLGLGSGYTF.

The V and J genes are TRBV28 and TRBJ1-2; 11 bases match TRBD1. This CDR3 has 19 amino acids. The V gene's germline CDR1 is MDHEN and CDR2 SYDVKM. The trim removed 4 bases at V and 1 base at J, leaving 14 bases unmatched. This CDR3 reads CASSWTSGQGASFNYGYTF. The CDR3 region has the DNA TGTGCCAGCAGTTGGACCTCCGGACAGGGGGCCTCGTTTAACTATGGCTACACCTTC.

This chain joins TRBV27 and TRBJ1-2; 7 positions agree with TRBD1. The CDR3 is made up of 13 amino acids. CDR1 is MNHEY and CDR2 is SMNVEV in the germline V gene (reference sequence). With V trimmed by 5 bases and J by 5 bases, 5 bases remained unmatched. This CDR3 is CASSQGVRYGYTF. The CDR3 bases are TGTGCCAGCAGTCAGGGGGTACGGTATGGCTACACCTTC.

The rearrangement joins TRBV27 to TRBJ1-2; 8 bases align to TRBD1. Per germline, CDR1 MNHEY and CDR2 SMNVEV (reference sequence). J was trimmed by 4 bases and V by 6 bases; bases with no gene match: 13. This CDR3 is built from 16 residues. The CDR3 is CASSPGAGQGGYGYTF. The CDR3 DNA follows: TGTGCCAGCAGCCCAGGGGCCGGACAGGGCGGCTATGGCTACACCTTC.